These 21 T cell receptor beta chains share one sample of origin, sequenced in a study of blood T cells in healthy people across ages. Then a second PCR, running roughly 7 to 11 cycles, was carried out with a sample-barcoded 5' primer and a J-beta primer mix. In TCRdb, the 5' RACE reads were re-called with MiXCR into one record per CDR3 protein. Of roughly 1 million distinct CDR3 sequences listed, 25% were seen once; the top ten hold less than 0.85%. This sample also appeared in a second study, on T cells of mothers and their children.

Material for sequencing was blood. These receptors were taken from a girl aged 2-10 years in good health.

The CDR3 coding sequence is TGTGCCAGCAGTTTTGGGACAGGGGGCTTGGAAGATACGCAGTATTTT. Amino acids: CASSFGTGGLEDTQYF. The J gene is TRBJ2-3, the V gene TRBV12-3 or TRBV12-4; 12 nucleotides agree with TRBD1. This CDR3 has 16 amino acids. With V trimmed by 3 bases and J by 5 bases, 6 bases remained unmatched.

The chain is built from TRBV6-5 and TRBJ2-5, with a possible D match to TRBD1 (6 bases). Germline CDR1 reads MNHEY; CDR2 reads SVGAGI. V lost 5 bases, J lost 3 bases, and 13 bases lay in between. The CDR3 runs to 14 residues. In nucleotides, the CDR3 is TGTGCCAGCAGTCAAATAGGGGGTGAAGAGACCCAGTACTTC. It translates to CASSQIGGEETQYF.

This rearrangement joins TRBV12-3 or TRBV12-4 to TRBJ2-5; D unresolved. Trimming cost V 3 bases and J 3 bases, with 5 bases left between them. The CDR3 is 12 residues long. CDR3 in amino acids: CASSFQKETQYF. In DNA, the CDR3 is TGTGCCAGCAGTTTCCAGAAAGAGACCCAGTACTTC.

The chain has TRBV29-1 and TRBJ2-5, with D hard to call. V was cut by 5 bases and J by 5 bases, with 12 bases left in between. The CDR3 contains 12 residues. The germline V gene encodes CDR1 SQVTM and CDR2 ANQGSEA. The CDR3 is CSVYLEGETQYF. CDR3 DNA: TGCAGCGTTTACTTGGAAGGGGAGACCCAGTACTTC.

A few counts support this clonotype. This chain connects TRBV6-2 or TRBV6-3 to TRBJ2-5; 9 nucleotides line up with TRBD2. The end of the DNA is better explained by TRBJ2-1, so the J call may be wrong. CDR1 MNHEY and CDR2 SVGEGT come from the germline V gene. The CDR3 spans 15 residues. The CDR3 DNA sequence: TGTGCCAGCAGTTACGCAGGTAGCGGGGGAGGTGAGCAGTTCTTC. As protein: CASSYAGSGGGEQFF.

This chain links TRBV29-1 with TRBJ2-4; the D gene is possibly TRBD2 (5 bases). Germline V gives CDR1 SQVTM, CDR2 ANQGSEA. V was trimmed by 7 bases and J by 4 bases, leaving 17 bases between them. CDR3 size: 14 residues. This CDR3 reads CSALLVDGKNIQYF. The CDR3 DNA is TGCAGCGCTCTACTAGTGGATGGGAAAAACATTCAGTACTTC.

This clonotype has only a few counts. The gene calls are TRBV7-9 and TRBJ2-3, with D possibly TRBD1 on 6 matching bases. Germline CDR1 SEHNR, CDR2 FQNEAQ (reference sequence). With 6 bases removed from V and 0 bases from J, the gap between germline ends came to 16 bases. The CDR3 has 16 amino acids. The CDR3 is CASRPPGHLSTDTQYF. The CDR3 nucleotides read TGTGCCAGCAGGCCCCCGGGACACCTTAGCACAGATACGCAGTATTTT.

The chain has TRBV20-1 and TRBJ2-5, with D maybe TRBD2 (8 bases). The J call is doubtful: the DNA matches TRBJ2-7 better. The germline V gene encodes CDR1 DFQATT and CDR2 SNEGSKA (reference sequence). CDR3 size: 14 residues. CDR3 protein: CSAFGRGRGDEQYF. Written as DNA, the CDR3 is TGCAGTGCTTTCGGGAGGGGCAGGGGGGACGAGCAGTACTTC.

The sample holds a few counts of this clonotype. The chain uses TRBV2 and TRBJ2-1; 8 nucleotides match TRBD2. Germline CDR1 SNHLY, CDR2 FYNNEI. The CDR3 is 15 amino acids. With 8 bases clipped from V and 4 bases from J, the junction kept 10 bases outside the gene matches. The CDR3 is CASGPAGVVYNEQFF. In DNA, the CDR3 is TGTGCCAGCGGCCCAGCGGGAGTGGTTTACAATGAGCAGTTCTTC.

This clonotype turned up a few times. The chain joins TRBV7-8 to TRBJ2-5; TRBD2 matches at 9 bases. The CDR3 loop spans 17 amino acids. The germline V gene encodes CDR1 SGHVS and CDR2 FQNEAQ. With V trimmed by 1 base and J by 4 bases, 10 bases remained unmatched. CDR3 sequence reads: CASSLEGLAGTGETQYF. In DNA form, the CDR3 reads TGTGCCAGCAGCTTAGAAGGGCTAGCGGGAACGGGAGAGACCCAGTACTTC.

In its sample, this clonotype was seen a few times. The chain has TRBV20-1 and TRBJ2-1; D remains unclear. The CDR3 spans 14 residues. Germline CDR1 and CDR2: DFQATT and SNEGSKA (reference sequence). Trimming cost V 6 bases and J 4 bases, with 16 bases left between them. CDR3 nucleotide sequence: TGCAGTGCAACAGCCCTAAACTATTACAATGAGCAGTTCTTC. It codes for CSATALNYYNEQFF.

This clonotype came up a few times. V and J are TRBV29-1 and TRBJ1-1; no clear D. Trimming left V 3 bases short and J 10 bases short, with 15 bases between. The CDR3 runs to 12 residues. Germline assignment: CDR1 SQVTM and CDR2 ANQGSEA. This CDR3 is CSVEATEAGAFF. The DNA of the CDR3 is TGCAGCGTTGAGGCCACTGAAGCTGGAGCTTTCTTT.

The rearrangement links TRBV10-3 to TRBJ1-5; 9 bases match TRBD1. The V and J ends lost 0 bases and 6 bases, in that order; junction bases with no gene match: 3. The V gene's germline CDR1 is ENHRY and CDR2 SYGVKD. This CDR3 has 15 residues. In DNA, the CDR3 is TGTGCCATCAGTGAGTCCGACAGGGGGGTTCAGCCCCAGCATTTT. Translation: CAISESDRGVQPQHF.

The CDR3 here is CASSSETTRSGNTIYF. The CDR3 DNA reads as TGTGCCAGCAGCTCGGAGACAACCCGCTCTGGAAACACCATATATTTT. The chain links TRBV6-1 to TRBJ1-3, with unresolved D. Trimming removed 6 bases from V and 0 bases from J, with 15 bases in between. CDR3 length: 16 amino acids. Germline V gene lookup returns CDR1 MNHNS and CDR2 SASEGT.

Ten or more counts support this clonotype. The chain recombines TRBV14 with TRBJ1-3; no clear D. Germline CDR1 reads SGHDN; CDR2 reads FVKESK. The CDR3 runs 15 residues. Between the trimmed V and J ends, which lost 0 bases and 2 bases, there was a span of 8 bases. DNA of the CDR3: TGTGCCAGCAGCCAAGACAGTCCCCCTGGAAACACCATATATTTT. It encodes CASSQDSPPGNTIYF. Full variable domain (missing parts from reference TRBV14 and TRBJ1-3): EAGVTQFPSHSVIEKGQTVTLRCDPISGHDNLYWYRRVMGKEIKFLLHFVKESKQDESGMPNNRFLAERTGGTYSTLKVQPAELEDSGVYFCASSQDSPPGNTIYFGEGSWLTVV.

The chain couples TRBV28 to TRBJ1-4; weak D call: TRBD1 (6 bases). Germline values: CDR1 MDHEN, CDR2 SYDVKM. This CDR3 region has 17 residues. Trimming took 5 bases from V and 2 from J, leaving 18 bases between them. Here the CDR3 reads CASSINLDRSTNEKLFF. For the CDR3, the DNA is TGTGCCAGCAGTATTAATCTCGACAGGTCTACTAATGAAAAACTGTTTTTT.

A few counts support this clonotype. The genes are TRBV25-1 and TRBJ1-1; no definite D call. Germline V gene sequence: CDR1 MGHDK, CDR2 SYGVNS. The CDR3 runs to 12 residues. V was trimmed by 6 bases and J by 5 bases, leaving 10 bases between them. The DNA of the CDR3 is TGTGCCAGCAGGGACGGAGGGACTGAAGCTTTCTTT. Translation: CASRDGGTEAFF.

This clonotype came up a few times. The rearrangement uses TRBV5-1 and TRBJ2-3; TRBD1 matches 7 bases. Germline assignment: CDR1 SGHRS and CDR2 YFSETQ. CDR3 length: 18 residues. The V and J ends lost 4 bases and 5 bases, in that order; junction bases with no gene match: 19. DNA for the CDR3: TGCGCCAGCAGCACAACGCCCCCCGACAGGGCCCTCGGAGATACGCAGTATTTT. It encodes CASSTTPPDRALGDTQYF.

The CDR3 DNA reads TGCGCCAGCAGCCAAGATCCTGGATCTAGGGAGACCCAGTACTTC. Encoded protein: CASSQDPGSRETQYF. The chain couples TRBV4-1 to TRBJ2-5; D unresolved. This CDR3 comprises 15 residues. Germline loops: CDR1 MGHRA, CDR2 YSYEKL. Deletions cut 0 bases from V and 5 bases from J, with 13 bases between.

This clonotype has just a few counts. V usage is TRBV7-3 and J usage is TRBJ2-1, with TRBD1 identical over 8 bases. CDR1 and CDR2 (germline): SGHTA, FQGTGA. V shed 5 bases, J shed 4 bases, and the junction held 10 bases outside the gene matches. This CDR3 is 16 amino acids long. The CDR3 loop reads CASSPVEGQAYNEQFF. The CDR3 DNA follows: TGTGCCAGCAGCCCCGTCGAGGGACAGGCTTACAATGAGCAGTTCTTC.

The chain uses TRBV15 and TRBJ2-5, with D perhaps TRBD2 (6 bases). V lost 8 bases, J lost 3 bases, and 19 bases lay in between. The CDR3 has 15 residues. The germline V gene has CDR1 LNHNV and CDR2 YYDKDF (reference sequence). This chain's CDR3 is CATPSGPFGKETQYF. DNA for the CDR3: TGTGCCACCCCAAGCGGGCCTTTCGGGAAAGAGACCCAGTACTTC. Full variable domain (rest looked up from reference TRBV15 and TRBJ2-5): DAMVIQNPRYQVTQFGKPVTLSCSQTLNHNVMYWYQQKSSQAPKLLFHYYDKDFNNEADTPDNFQSRRPNTSFCFLDIRSPGLGDTAMYLCATPSGPFGKETQYFGPGTRLLVL.